Sequencing of this TCR beta chain was carried out in a study of blood T cell repertoires in COVID-19. Sequencing used immunoSEQ multiplex PCR; TCRdb keeps in-frame clones, though not all of them. The data hold under 250,000 clones, with about three quarters observed a single time. This clone occurred a few times. CDR1 MNHEY and CDR2 SVGEGT come from the germline V gene. CDR3 size: 13 residues. Trimming left V 2 bases short and J 10 bases short, with 15 bases between. The V gene is TRBV6-2 or TRBV6-3, the J gene TRBJ2-7; D gene unclear. Sequencing was done on a sample of peripheral blood. The source is a woman between 70 and 85 years old with acute or convalescent COVID-19. In nucleotides, the CDR3 is TGTGCCAGCAGTTACGAGCTAACTACGAGTCAGTACTTC. This codes for CASSYELTTSQYF.